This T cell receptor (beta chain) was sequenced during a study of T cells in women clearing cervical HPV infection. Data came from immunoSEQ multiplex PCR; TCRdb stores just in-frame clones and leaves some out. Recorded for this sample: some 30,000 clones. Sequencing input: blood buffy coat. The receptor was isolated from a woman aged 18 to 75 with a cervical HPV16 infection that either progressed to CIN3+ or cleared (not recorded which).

Incomplete CDR3 DNA: TGCGCCAGCAGCGCGACAACGCCCCTTCTGAACACTGAA. This gives the protein CASSATTPLLNTE. The complete CDR3 sequence is CASSATTPLLNTEAFF. The V gene is TRBV5-1, the J gene TRBJ1-1; D remains unclear. The CDR3 end falls 3 residues outside the read, so it is completed with the germline J gene. This CDR3 comprises 16 residues. The germline V and J ends were trimmed by 4 bases and 0 bases, with 16 bases remaining between them. Per the germline V gene, CDR1 is SGHRS and CDR2 is YFSETQ. The variable domain in full, with the rest retrieved from reference TRBV5-1 and TRBJ1-1, is KAGVTQTPRYLIKTRGQQVTLSCSPISGHRSVSWYQQTPGQGLQFLFEYFSETQRNKGNFPGRFSGRQFSNSRSEMNVSTLELGDSALYLCASSATTPLLNTEAFFGQGTRLTVV.